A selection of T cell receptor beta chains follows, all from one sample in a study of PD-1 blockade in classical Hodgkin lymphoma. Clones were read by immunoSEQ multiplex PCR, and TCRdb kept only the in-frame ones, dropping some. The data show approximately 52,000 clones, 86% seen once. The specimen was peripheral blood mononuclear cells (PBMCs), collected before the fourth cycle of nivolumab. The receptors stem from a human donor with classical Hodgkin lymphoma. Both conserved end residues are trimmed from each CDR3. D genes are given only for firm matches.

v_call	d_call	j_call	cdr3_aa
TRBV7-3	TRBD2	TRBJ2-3	ASSLGLADAGVRDTQY
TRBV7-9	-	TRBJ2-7	ASSLGSGPLSYEQY
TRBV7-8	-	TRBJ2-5	ASSLAFAVEGRETQY
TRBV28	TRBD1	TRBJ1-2	ASSDDRGWSNYGYT
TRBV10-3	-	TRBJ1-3	AISEEKPGPNSGNTIY
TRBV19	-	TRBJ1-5	ASSIWAVSNQPQH
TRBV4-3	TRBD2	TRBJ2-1	ASSQESPWLAGPYNEQF
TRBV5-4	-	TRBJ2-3	ASSLDGGSTDTQY
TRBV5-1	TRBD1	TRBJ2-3	ASSFRTGTDTQY
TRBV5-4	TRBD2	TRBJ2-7	ARSLGGWAQY
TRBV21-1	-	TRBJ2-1	ASSKDSVGYNEQF
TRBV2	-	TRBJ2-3	ASILESGGGYSSTDTQY
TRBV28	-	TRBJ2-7	ASSLSGHYEQY
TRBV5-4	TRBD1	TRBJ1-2	ASSRYSTGAVYNYGYT
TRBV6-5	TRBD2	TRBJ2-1	ASSRWAGEVDEQF
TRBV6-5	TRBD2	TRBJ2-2	ASSPGLAGWELF
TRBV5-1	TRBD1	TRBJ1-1	ASSRPGTGDTEAF
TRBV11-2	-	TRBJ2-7	ASSPRQGLTLRGQY
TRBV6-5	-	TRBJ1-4	ASSFRGGAMF
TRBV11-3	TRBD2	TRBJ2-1	ASSSPGRHEQF
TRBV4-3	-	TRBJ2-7	ASSQGLRGTYEQY
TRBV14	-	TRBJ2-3	ASSLGRTTDTQY
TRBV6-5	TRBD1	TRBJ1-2	ASSYQRTGRYGYT
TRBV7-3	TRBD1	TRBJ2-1	ASSRDRGNEQF
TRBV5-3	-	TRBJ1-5	ARSLVWQPQH
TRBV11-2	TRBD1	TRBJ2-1	ASSRTGPYEQF
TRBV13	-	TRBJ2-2	ASSPSTRSPGELF
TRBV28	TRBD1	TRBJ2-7	ATQWRQGFHEQY
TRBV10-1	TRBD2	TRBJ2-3	ASSGGLAGGRDTQY
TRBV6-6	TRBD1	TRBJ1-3	ASSSGQGANGNTIY
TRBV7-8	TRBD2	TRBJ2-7	ASSWTSGGYEQY
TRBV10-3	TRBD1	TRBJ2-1	AIREGQGTSYNEQF
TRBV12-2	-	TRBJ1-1	ASRLYPGGEDTEAF
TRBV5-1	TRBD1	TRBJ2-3	ASSLGDRGRDTQY
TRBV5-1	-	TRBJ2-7	ASSLGGFYEQY
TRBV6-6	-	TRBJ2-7	ASSPGAPYEQY
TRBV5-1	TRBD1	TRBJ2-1	ASSLQPGQGYNEQF
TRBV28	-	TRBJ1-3	ASSLPGRPSGNTIY
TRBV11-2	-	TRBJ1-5	ASSLIGQPQH
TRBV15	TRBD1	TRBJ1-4	ATSIGGVYEKLF
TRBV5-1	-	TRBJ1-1	ASSLDGRPNTEAF